These 6 T cell receptor beta chains originate from one sample sequenced in a study. TCRdb reanalysed the 5' RACE reads using MiXCR and keeps one entry per CDR3 protein. The repertoire has tens of thousands of distinct CDR3 sequences, about 26% of them found once; the top ten carry 2.2%. The sorted Tregs were CD4+CD25+CD127-/low cells. The sequenced material came from tumor-infiltrating Tregs sorted from the breast tumor. These receptors all stem from a female donor with breast cancer.

Concerning this clonotype: It may be a read error: a sequence one base away is much more abundant. The rearrangement uses TRBV20-1 and TRBJ2-1, with D maybe TRBD2 (5 bases). This CDR3 has 15 residues. Per germline, CDR1 DFQATT and CDR2 SNEGSKA (reference sequence). The CDR3 sequence is CSTSAPLSSYNEQFF. CDR3 bases: TGCAGTACTAGTGCCCCGCTCAGTTCCTACAATGAGCAGTTCTTC.

This chain joins TRBV9 and TRBJ1-1; 7 nucleotides match TRBD1. Germline CDR1 reads SGDLS; CDR2 reads YYNGEE. The CDR3 has 15 amino acids. The trim removed 4 bases at V and 5 bases at J, leaving 11 bases unmatched. The CDR3 DNA is TGTGCCAGCAGCCCCCAGACAGGGACTGGAACTGAAGCTTTCTTT. It encodes CASSPQTGTGTEAFF.

This clonotype has only a few counts. The chain combines TRBV6-1 with TRBJ2-7; D assignment may be TRBD1 or TRBD2 (5 bases each). Between the trimmed V and J ends, which lost 2 bases and 0 bases, there was a span of 11 bases. In germline, CDR1 is MNHNS, CDR2 SASEGT. The CDR3 is 15 amino acids. The CDR3 sequence: CASSESYGGSYEQYF. DNA of the CDR3: TGTGCCAGCAGTGAAAGTTATGGGGGCTCCTACGAGCAGTACTTC.

The rearrangement uses TRBV20-1 and TRBJ2-7, with D possibly being TRBD2 (5 bases). The ends were cut back, 4 bases at V and 4 bases at J, with 14 bases in the middle. This CDR3 has 13 residues. The germline gives CDR1 DFQATT, CDR2 SNEGSKA (reference sequence). The CDR3 sequence is CSATTGSMYEQYF. CDR3 coding DNA: TGCAGTGCTACGACGGGGAGTATGTACGAGCAGTACTTC.

This clonotype has just a few counts. The chain couples TRBV12-3 or TRBV12-4 to TRBJ2-1; D perhaps matches TRBD2 (7 bases). CDR3 length: 15 amino acids. Trimming stripped 7 bases from V and 8 bases from J, with 21 bases between. CDR3 nucleotides: TGTGCCAGCACCCGTTGGGGGGGAAAGGGGGATGAGCAGTTCTTC. The encoded protein is CASTRWGGKGDEQFF.

About this clonotype: Relative to the germline gene, one junction end is altered; a read error may explain this. V and J are TRBV7-9 and TRBJ1-3; D not certain. The CDR3 is 14 residues long. Per the germline V gene, CDR1 is SEHNR and CDR2 is FQNEAQ (reference sequence). DNA for the CDR3: TGTACCAGCAGCTTAAGCGGGGCTGGAAACACCATATATTTT. Protein product: CTSSLSGAGNTIYF.